Listed below are T cell receptor beta chains from one sample, sequenced in a study of blood T cell repertoires in COVID-19. This table comes from immunoSEQ multiplex PCR, and its TCRdb copy is limited to in-frame clones, with some not included. Of 100,000 to 150,000 clones listed, under 90% were seen once; the top ten hold roughly an eighth. Material for sequencing was peripheral blood. The receptors derive from a woman aged 55-69 years with acute or convalescent COVID-19. Both conserved end residues are part of each CDR3. The D gene is left open where the match is weak. Clone size appears in some rows only: once, few, many, or a class for an expanded clone.

TRBV9	.	TRBD2	TRBJ2-3	TGTGCCAGCAGCGTTTCTCCCCGGACTAGCGGGGTCGCAGATACGCAGTATTTT	CASSVSPRTSGVADTQYF
TRBV4-1	few	TRBD1	TRBJ1-5	TGCGCCAGCAGCCAGTCAGTCGTCAGGGGGAGGAATCAGCCCCAGCATTTT	CASSQSVVRGRNQPQHF
TRBV18	.	.	TRBJ1-6	TGTGCCAGCTCACCTGACGTGGGGGGATCACCCCTCCACTTT	CASSPDVGGSPLHF
TRBV5-4	.	.	TRBJ1-1	TGTGCCAGCAGCCGTACAGTGAACACTGAAGCTTTCTTT	CASSRTVNTEAFF
TRBV6-1	.	.	TRBJ1-5	TGTGCCAGCAGTGAGGGGGGACGAGAGCCCCAGCATTTT	CASSEGGREPQHF
TRBV18	.	.	TRBJ1-5	TGTGCCAGCTCAGCGTTGAGCAATCAGCCCCAGCATTTT	CASSALSNQPQHF
TRBV9	.	.	TRBJ2-2	TGTGCCAGCGCCCTGAGACAGAACACCGGGGAGCTGTTTTTT	CASALRQNTGELFF
TRBV4-2	.	TRBD2	TRBJ2-3	TGTGCCAGCAGCCACGGACTAGCGGGGGGGCAGAGCACAGATACGCAGTATTTT	CASSHGLAGGQSTDTQYF
TRBV29-1	.	.	TRBJ1-1	TGCAGCGTTGACAGGGCCACTGAAGCTTTCTTT	CSVDRATEAFF
TRBV4-1	.	TRBD2	TRBJ2-1	TGCGCCAGCAGCCAAATTGGAAGGACTAGCGGGAACAATGAGCAGTTCTTC	CASSQIGRTSGNNEQFF
TRBV7-9	.	TRBD1	TRBJ1-6	TGTGCCAGCAGCGTCGGACAGGAGGTATCACCCCTCCACTTT	CASSVGQEVSPLHF
TRBV5-1	.	.	TRBJ2-3	TGCGCCAGCAGCCCAGGGTCCTACACAGATACGCAGTATTTT	CASSPGSYTDTQYF
TRBV11-2	few	.	TRBJ1-2	TGTGCCAGCAGCCCTATCACAGGGAGTGGCTATGGCTACACCTTC	CASSPITGSGYGYTF
TRBV30	once	.	TRBJ1-1	TGTGCCTGGAGTCCGATGACAGAGAAAGCTTTCTTT	CAWSPMTEKAFF
TRBV4-1	.	TRBD1	TRBJ1-1	TGCGCCAGCAGCCAAGATCTAGGGACAGTAATGAACACTGAAGCTTTCTTT	CASSQDLGTVMNTEAFF
TRBV19	.	.	TRBJ1-1	TGTGCCAGTAGAATGGACACGTACACTGAAGCTTTCTTT	CASRMDTYTEAFF
TRBV9	.	TRBD2	TRBJ2-3	TGTGCCAGCAGCGCAGGGATTGGGAGCGGGGCGGATACGCAGTATTTT	CASSAGIGSGADTQYF
TRBV29-1	.	TRBD2	TRBJ2-5	TGCAGCGTTGGGGGGGGAAAAGAGACCCAGTACTTC	CSVGGGKETQYF
TRBV6-5	.	TRBD1	TRBJ1-6	TGTGCCAGCAGTACCGGTGGACAGGGCCGTTCACCCCTCCACTTT	CASSTGGQGRSPLHF
TRBV5-1	.	.	TRBJ2-3	TGCGCCAGCAGCTTCACTCGAGGCACAGATACGCAGTATTTT	CASSFTRGTDTQYF
TRBV24-1	.	TRBD1	TRBJ2-5	TGTGCCACCAGGAGACAGGGGATACAGGAGACCCAGTACTTC	CATRRQGIQETQYF
TRBV5-1	.	TRBD1	TRBJ1-4	TGCGCCAGCAGCCCTGGGACAGCAACTAATGAAAAACTGTTTTTT	CASSPGTATNEKLFF
TRBV7-8	.	TRBD1	TRBJ1-6	TGTGCCAGCAGCTTGACAGGGGACGCGAATTCACCCCTCCACTTT	CASSLTGDANSPLHF
TRBV23-1	.	.	TRBJ1-2	TGCGCCAGCAGTCAATCAAATCAGGATGATGGCTACACCTTC	CASSQSNQDDGYTF
TRBV3-1/TRBV3-2	.	.	TRBJ1-3	TGTGCCAGCAGCCAACGGGGTCCTGGAAACACCATATATTTT	CASSQRGPGNTIYF
TRBV6-1	.	.	TRBJ1-2	TGTGCCAGCAGTGACGGGTTAGGGAGGAACTATGGCTACACCTTC	CASSDGLGRNYGYTF
TRBV5-1	.	.	TRBJ1-4	TGCGCCAGCAGCCCGGACACATCAAAGGAAAAACTGTTTTTT	CASSPDTSKEKLFF
TRBV4-1	.	.	TRBJ1-2	TGCGCCAGCAGCCAAGAAGAGGACAACCCTTTTAGTGGCTACACCTTC	CASSQEEDNPFSGYTF
TRBV7-3	few	.	TRBJ2-2	TGTGCCAGCAGCTTAAATGCGGGTTCCGGGGAGCTGTTTTTT	CASSLNAGSGELFF
TRBV10-1	.	TRBD1	TRBJ1-6	TGCGCCAGCAGCTCCGGGACAGGGAATTCACCCCTCCACTTT	CASSSGTGNSPLHF
TRBV7-9	.	TRBD1	TRBJ2-2	TGTGCCAGCAGCCTTGACAGGGTTTCCGGGGAGCTGTTTTTT	CASSLDRVSGELFF
TRBV9	.	.	TRBJ1-2	TGTGCCAGCAGCGTAGATCTGCGAGGCGAATATGGCTACACCTTC	CASSVDLRGEYGYTF
TRBV3-1/TRBV3-2	once	TRBD2	TRBJ2-5	TGTGCCAGCAGCCTTAGGTCCGGGACTAGCGGCCGAAGAGAGACCCAGTACTTC	CASSLRSGTSGRRETQYF
TRBV5-1	.	.	TRBJ2-1	TGCGCCAGCAGCTTGAACCAAGCGGGCAATGAGCAGTTCTTC	CASSLNQAGNEQFF
TRBV19	.	.	TRBJ2-3	TGTGCCAGTAGTATCGCCCTACGAGCAGATACGCAGTATTTT	CASSIALRADTQYF
TRBV18	.	TRBD1	TRBJ1-2	TGTGCCAGCCACCGGGGGGGACAGTCCCTTGGTGACTATGGCTACACCTTC	CASHRGGQSLGDYGYTF
TRBV12-5	.	.	TRBJ2-5	TGTGCTGTACAGGCCGACCAAGAGACCCAGTACTTC	CAVQADQETQYF
TRBV9	.	TRBD2	TRBJ2-1	TGTGCCAGCAGCGTAGTGATGGGCGGGGGGGGAAATGAGCAGTTCTTC	CASSVVMGGGGNEQFF
TRBV30	few	.	TRBJ1-4	TGTGCCAGTAGGGGACAACCTAATGAAAAACTGTTTTTT	CASRGQPNEKLFF
TRBV24-1	.	TRBD1	TRBJ2-7	TGTGCCACCAGTGAAAACGACAGGGTCTACGAGCAGTACTTC	CATSENDRVYEQYF
TRBV5-4	.	TRBD1	TRBJ1-1	TGTGCCAGCAGTATCTCCCGGACAGGTCTTCAAGCTTTCTTT	CASSISRTGLQAFF
TRBV24-1	.	.	TRBJ2-1	TGTGCCACCAGTGGAAACACCGCACGGAGCTCCTACAATGAGCAGTTCTTC	CATSGNTARSSYNEQFF
TRBV12-3/TRBV12-4	.	.	TRBJ1-5	TGTGCCAGCAGGCGGGGCAATCAGCCCCAGCATTTT	CASRRGNQPQHF
TRBV5-5	.	.	TRBJ2-3	TGTGCCAGCAGCTTGGCCGCAAACTCGCGGGCAGATACGCAGTATTTT	CASSLAANSRADTQYF
TRBV12-5	.	TRBD1	TRBJ2-7	TGTGCTAGTGGTTTGCACAGGGGAGTCCACGAGCAGTACTTC	CASGLHRGVHEQYF
TRBV7-2	.	TRBD2	TRBJ2-5	TGTGCCAGCAGCGCACTAGCGGGGGTGAGAAAAGAGACCCAGTACTTC	CASSALAGVRKETQYF